The rows below give T cell receptor beta chains drawn from one sample of a study of radiotherapy plus CTLA-4 blockade in lung cancer. Libraries were prepared by immunoSEQ multiplex PCR; TCRdb keeps only in-frame clonotypes and omits some of them. This sample has approximately 45,000 clones; roughly 60% occur once, and the top ten carry less than 20%. This sample comprised peripheral blood, obtained from a patient treated with radiotherapy plus ipilimumab. These receptors originate from a human donor with non-small cell lung cancer who had a partial response to radiotherapy plus ipilimumab. Both conserved end residues are part of each CDR3. The order of the fields is clone size, V gene, D gene, J gene, CDR3 DNA, CDR3 protein. The D gene is left open where the match is weak. Clone size is not always given. Where it is, it says once, few, many or a class for expanded clones.

abundance: -
v_gene: TRBV6-1
d_gene: -
j_gene: TRBJ1-5
CDR3nt: TGTGCCAGCAGCCCGACAGGTAGCAATCAGCCCCAGCATTTT
CDR3aa: CASSPTGSNQPQHF

abundance: -
v_gene: TRBV6-1
d_gene: TRBD1
j_gene: TRBJ2-1
CDR3nt: TGTGCCAGCAGCGAATGGACAGGGGGAGAGGATGAGCAGTTCTTC
CDR3aa: CASSEWTGGEDEQFF

abundance: -
v_gene: TRBV11-3
d_gene: -
j_gene: TRBJ2-7
CDR3nt: TGTGCCAGCTCCAAATGGGACTTGAACGAGCAGTACTTC
CDR3aa: CASSKWDLNEQYF

abundance: -
v_gene: TRBV30
d_gene: TRBD1
j_gene: TRBJ1-2
CDR3nt: TGTGCCTGGAAGAGGACAGGGGTTAACTATGGCTACACCTTC
CDR3aa: CAWKRTGVNYGYTF

abundance: -
v_gene: TRBV19
d_gene: -
j_gene: TRBJ1-5
CDR3nt: TGTGCCAGTAGTATTTGGGGGCGCGGTGCCGATCAGCCCCAGCATTTT
CDR3aa: CASSIWGRGADQPQHF

abundance: few
v_gene: TRBV19
d_gene: -
j_gene: TRBJ1-2
CDR3nt: TGTGCCAGTAGGGTCGACGGAGACTATGGCTACACCTTC
CDR3aa: CASRVDGDYGYTF

abundance: few
v_gene: TRBV7-8
d_gene: -
j_gene: TRBJ1-1
CDR3nt: TGTGCCAGCAGCTTAAATGTCGGTGAAGCTTTCTTT
CDR3aa: CASSLNVGEAFF

abundance: -
v_gene: TRBV5-6
d_gene: -
j_gene: TRBJ2-2
CDR3nt: TGTGCCAGCAGCTTGGCGACTACTGGCGGGGAGCTGTTTTTT
CDR3aa: CASSLATTGGELFF

abundance: -
v_gene: TRBV10-3
d_gene: TRBD2
j_gene: TRBJ2-4
CDR3nt: TGTGCCATCAGTGAGTCGTCGGGACTAGGAAACATTCAGTACTTC
CDR3aa: CAISESSGLGNIQYF

abundance: -
v_gene: TRBV7-2
d_gene: -
j_gene: TRBJ1-2
CDR3nt: TGTGCCAACGCGGGGAGAGATGGCTACACCTTC
CDR3aa: CANAGRDGYTF

abundance: -
v_gene: TRBV30
d_gene: TRBD2
j_gene: TRBJ2-1
CDR3nt: TGTGCCGGACTAGCGCCTGGTGGTAATGAGCAGTTCTTC
CDR3aa: CAGLAPGGNEQFF

abundance: -
v_gene: TRBV6-5
d_gene: -
j_gene: TRBJ2-1
CDR3nt: TGTGCCAGCAGTGAACTGTTTGTTTACAATGAGCAGTTCTTC
CDR3aa: CASSELFVYNEQFF

abundance: -
v_gene: TRBV4-2
d_gene: -
j_gene: TRBJ1-6
CDR3nt: TGTGCCAGCAGCCACGGGGGGCCGGGGGCGCTAAAAAGCTCCTATAATTCACCCCTCCACTTT
CDR3aa: CASSHGGPGALKSSYNSPLHF